This TCR beta chain derives from a study of shared clonotypes between healthy human individuals. Study-wide results and caveats: Sampling included only blood; tissue repertoires likely differ. Generation probability values for non-shared clonotypes were lower than those for clonotypes shared by all four donors. Among donors, sharing of clonotypes was expected to be affected by sequencing depth.

Positive CCR7 selection of CD45RO-negative cells yielded the naive CD8 cells, and terminally differentiated effector memory CD45RA+ cells were excluded. Sequencing was performed with immunoSEQ multiplex PCR; in TCRdb, only in-frame clones are kept and a portion is missing. The sample yields roughly 1,800,000 clones, about 94% seen once. Germline-derived CDR1 and CDR2 are KGHSH and LQKENI. This CDR3 spans 13 amino acids. Trimming removed 2 bases from V and 1 base from J, with 6 bases in between. Concerning this clone: Its antigen is not known. Other DNA sequences in the same sample also yield this CDR3.

This clonotype was sampled from a young man in good health. The V call is TRBV18, the J call TRBJ2-7; D possibly corresponds to TRBD1 (6 bases). The sample consisted of naive CD8+ T cells sorted from blood. The CDR3 bases are TGTGCCAGCTCACCAACAGGGTCCTACGAGCAGTACTTC. This sequence encodes CASSPTGSYEQYF.